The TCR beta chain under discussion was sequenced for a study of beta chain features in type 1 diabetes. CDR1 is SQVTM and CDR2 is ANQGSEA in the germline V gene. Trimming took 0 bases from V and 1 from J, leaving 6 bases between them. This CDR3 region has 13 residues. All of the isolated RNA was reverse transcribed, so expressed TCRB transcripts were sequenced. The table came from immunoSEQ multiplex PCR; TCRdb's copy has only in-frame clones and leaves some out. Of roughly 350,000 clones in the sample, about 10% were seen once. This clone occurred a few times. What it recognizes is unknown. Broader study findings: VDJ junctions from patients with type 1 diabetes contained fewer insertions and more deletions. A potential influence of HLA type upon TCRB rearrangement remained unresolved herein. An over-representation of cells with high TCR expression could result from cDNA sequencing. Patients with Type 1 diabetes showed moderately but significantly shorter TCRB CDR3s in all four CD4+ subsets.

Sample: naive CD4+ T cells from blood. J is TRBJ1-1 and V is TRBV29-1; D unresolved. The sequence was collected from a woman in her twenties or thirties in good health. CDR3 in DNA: TGCAGCGTTGAAGAGGCCAGGAACACTGAAGCTTTCTTT. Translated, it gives CSVEEARNTEAFF.